This is a list of T cell receptor beta chains from one sample in a study of shared clonotypes between healthy human individuals. Sequencing was performed with immunoSEQ multiplex PCR; in TCRdb, only in-frame clones are kept and a portion is missing. Among roughly 520,000 clones listed, about 96% were seen once. The sample taken for sequencing was naive CD4+ T cells sorted from blood. The receptors shown here come from a woman between 25 and 40 years old in good health. Both conserved end residues are part of each CDR3. The D gene is left open where the match is weak. A clone size is listed for some rows: how often the clone was seen (once, few, many), or a class if it is expanded.

cdr3_aa,cdr3_nt,d_call,j_call,clone_size,v_call
CASSSTLGMRGNEQFF,TGTGCCAGCAGCTCTACACTCGGGATGAGAGGGAATGAGCAGTTCTTC,.,TRBJ2-1,.,TRBV5-4
CASSYSSGQGNTEAFF,TGTGCCAGCAGTTACTCGTCTGGACAGGGCAACACTGAAGCTTTCTTT,TRBD1,TRBJ1-1,.,TRBV6-5
CATSREIAGPKNEQFF,TGTGCCACCAGCAGAGAAATAGCAGGTCCGAAGAATGAGCAGTTCTTC,.,TRBJ2-1,once,TRBV15
CAISGSLGSSGSSYEQYF,TGTGCCATCAGTGGCTCTCTAGGTTCTAGCGGGAGTAGTTACGAGCAGTACTTC,TRBD2,TRBJ2-7,.,TRBV10-3
CASSGGANYGYTF,TGTGCCAGCAGTGGGGGGGCTAACTATGGCTACACCTTC,.,TRBJ1-2,.,TRBV28
CASNLQGRTGEQYF,TGTGCCAGCAATTTGCAGGGGCGTACTGGAGAGCAGTACTTC,.,TRBJ2-7,.,TRBV6-1
CASSALADYNEQFF,TGTGCCAGCAGTGCCTTAGCGGATTACAATGAGCAGTTCTTC,.,TRBJ2-1,.,TRBV6-1
CASSLDRGTGVYGYTF,TGTGCCAGCAGCTTGGATAGGGGGACAGGGGTATATGGCTACACCTTC,TRBD1,TRBJ1-2,.,TRBV5-8
CASSTEREDYEQYF,TGTGCCAGCAGCACGGAGCGGGAGGACTACGAGCAGTACTTC,.,TRBJ2-7,.,TRBV21-1
CASSQGKHEQYF,TGCGCCAGCAGTCAGGGGAAGCACGAGCAGTACTTC,.,TRBJ2-7,.,TRBV23-1
CASSPQLGGTDTQYF,TGTGCCAGCAGCCCGCAGCTAGGGGGCACAGATACGCAGTATTTT,.,TRBJ2-3,.,TRBV5-4
CASSPPGAGDTEAFF,TGTGCCAGCTCACCGCCAGGGGCGGGTGACACTGAAGCTTTCTTT,.,TRBJ1-1,.,TRBV18
CAWRRRVSGYTF,TGTGCCTGGAGACGAAGGGTGTCGGGCTACACCTTC,.,TRBJ1-2,.,TRBV30
CASSRATGKGSYNEQFF,TGTGCCAGCAGCCGGGCGACAGGGAAAGGTTCCTACAATGAGCAGTTCTTC,TRBD1,TRBJ2-1,.,TRBV7-8
CATSPGGRASVDTQYF,TGTGCCACCAGTCCTGGCGGGAGGGCCAGCGTAGATACGCAGTATTTT,TRBD2,TRBJ2-3,.,TRBV15
CASSFDRASSYEQYF,TGCGCCAGCAGCTTCGACAGGGCTAGCTCCTACGAGCAGTACTTC,TRBD1,TRBJ2-7,.,TRBV5-1
CASSLDSRPGNTIYF,TGTGCCAGCAGCTTAGACAGTCGGCCTGGAAACACCATATATTTT,.,TRBJ1-3,.,TRBV11-2
CASSHEMKPVSTDTQYF,TGCGCCAGCAGCCACGAAATGAAGCCCGTTTCTACAGATACGCAGTATTTT,.,TRBJ2-3,.,TRBV4-1
CASSSGPGQGNEQYF,TGCGCCAGCAGTTCGGGCCCGGGACAGGGGAACGAGCAGTACTTC,TRBD1,TRBJ2-7,.,TRBV5-1
CASGVGGETQYF,TGCGCCAGCGGGGTGGGGGGAGAGACCCAGTACTTC,.,TRBJ2-5,.,TRBV10-2
CASYPVKRPINEKLFF,TGTGCCAGCTATCCCGTGAAGCGACCCATTAATGAAAAACTGTTTTTT,.,TRBJ1-4,.,TRBV6-8
CASSPELVANTGELFF,TGTGCCAGCTCACCTGAACTAGTCGCGAACACCGGGGAGCTGTTTTTT,.,TRBJ2-2,.,TRBV18
CASTWDSYYEQYF,TGTGCCAGCACTTGGGACTCCTACTACGAGCAGTACTTC,.,TRBJ2-7,.,TRBV6-1
CASRTGANTGELFF,TGTGCCAGCAGGACAGGAGCGAACACCGGGGAGCTGTTTTTT,.,TRBJ2-2,.,TRBV9
CASSESNQPQHF,TGTGCCAGCAGTGAGAGTAATCAGCCCCAGCATTTT,.,TRBJ1-5,.,TRBV6-1
CASSRTSGSWNEQFF,TGTGCCAGCAGCCGTACTAGCGGGAGTTGGAATGAGCAGTTCTTC,TRBD2,TRBJ2-1,.,TRBV7-3
CAISEGQGTKETQYF,TGTGCCATCAGTGAGGGGCAGGGTACCAAAGAGACCCAGTACTTC,.,TRBJ2-5,.,TRBV10-3
CASTIAGGPETQYF,TGTGCCAGCACCATAGCGGGAGGGCCGGAGACCCAGTACTTC,TRBD2,TRBJ2-5,.,TRBV6-1
CASTQLDLSAYEQYF,TGTGCCAGCACCCAACTCGACTTATCCGCCTACGAGCAGTACTTC,.,TRBJ2-7,.,TRBV27
CASSLTPVAGGCSAYEQYF,TGTGCCAGCAGCTTAACGCCCGTAGCGGGAGGGTGCAGTGCTTACGAGCAGTACTTC,TRBD2,TRBJ2-7,.,TRBV7-3
CASSLVDKPRETQYF,TGCGCCAGCAGCTTGGTGGACAAGCCGCGAGAGACCCAGTACTTC,.,TRBJ2-5,.,TRBV5-1
CATSRPVNTEAFF,TGTGCCACCAGCAGACCCGTGAACACTGAAGCTTTCTTT,.,TRBJ1-1,.,TRBV15
CASSYQAGETQYF,TGTGCCAGCAGTTACCAGGCGGGTGAGACCCAGTACTTC,.,TRBJ2-5,.,TRBV6-5
CASRSGRPTRYSSYNEQFF,TGTGCCAGCAGATCGGGACGTCCCACCCGTTACAGCTCCTACAATGAGCAGTTCTTC,.,TRBJ2-1,.,TRBV28
CARSLAGGSSYEQYF,TGTGCCAGAAGCTTGGCAGGGGGTAGCTCCTACGAGCAGTACTTC,TRBD1,TRBJ2-7,.,TRBV5-3
CASTQTSGSLWQYF,TGTGCCAGTACTCAGACTAGCGGGAGCTTGTGGCAGTACTTC,TRBD2,TRBJ2-7,once,TRBV19
CASSQGYLMNTEAFF,TGCGCCAGCAGCCAAGGGTACCTTATGAACACTGAAGCTTTCTTT,.,TRBJ1-1,.,TRBV4-1
CASSFAEGWDIQYF,TGTGCCAGCAGCTTTGCGGAGGGTTGGGACATTCAGTACTTC,.,TRBJ2-4,few,TRBV7-9
CASSEEGGALYGYTF,TGTGCCAGCAGTGAAGAAGGTGGGGCCCTCTATGGCTACACCTTC,.,TRBJ1-2,.,TRBV2
CASSFLRTPSGNEAFF,TGTGCCAGCAGTTTCCTTAGGACCCCATCCGGGAATGAAGCTTTCTTT,.,TRBJ1-1,once,TRBV27
CASSLVSMGDTEAFF,TGTGCCAGCAGCTTAGTCTCGATGGGCGACACTGAAGCTTTCTTT,.,TRBJ1-1,.,TRBV7-8
CASSYTGRTPETQYF,TGTGCCAGCAGCTATACAGGGAGGACCCCGGAGACCCAGTACTTC,.,TRBJ2-5,.,TRBV7-2
CASSEARQTYEQYF,TGTGCCAGCAGTGAAGCGCGACAAACCTACGAGCAGTACTTC,.,TRBJ2-7,once,TRBV2
CASGQETQYF,TGTGCCAGCGGACAAGAGACCCAGTACTTC,.,TRBJ2-5,.,TRBV27
CASVGREGSNEKLFF,TGTGCCAGCGTAGGGAGGGAGGGAAGTAATGAAAAACTGTTTTTT,.,TRBJ1-4,.,TRBV7-8
CASSRKGNTEAFF,TGTGCCAGCAGTCGGAAAGGGAACACTGAAGCTTTCTTT,.,TRBJ1-1,.,TRBV6-5
CASGGLDQPQHF,TGTGCCAGCGGGGGGCTAGATCAGCCCCAGCATTTT,.,TRBJ1-5,.,TRBV28
CASSRFAYEQYF,TGTGCCAGCAGCCGTTTCGCCTACGAGCAGTACTTC,.,TRBJ2-7,.,TRBV7-2
CASSPRGRGHYEQYF,TGTGCCAGTAGTCCTCGGGGCAGGGGGCACTACGAGCAGTACTTC,TRBD1,TRBJ2-7,.,TRBV19
CASSSSGTSGSEGETQYF,TGTGCCAGCAGTTCATCCGGGACTAGCGGGAGTGAGGGGGAGACCCAGTACTTC,TRBD2,TRBJ2-5,.,TRBV28
CASRALAGNTGELFF,TGTGCCAGCAGGGCCCTAGCGGGGAACACCGGGGAGCTGTTTTTT,TRBD2,TRBJ2-2,.,TRBV7-7
CASSFPGGGNGYTF,TGTGCCAGCAGTTTCCCCGGGGGGGGGAATGGCTACACCTTC,.,TRBJ1-2,.,TRBV28
CASSTYRRRYPDTGELFF,TGTGCCAGCAGCACTTACCGACGGAGATACCCGGACACCGGGGAGCTGTTTTTT,.,TRBJ2-2,.,TRBV5-4
CAWIKDRGPYEQYF,TGTGCCTGGATAAAGGACAGGGGGCCTTACGAGCAGTACTTC,TRBD1,TRBJ2-7,.,TRBV30